The 23 T cell receptor beta chains given below trace back to one sample, sequenced in a study of T cell responses to AZD1222 COVID-19 vaccine. The repertoire was sequenced with immunoSEQ multiplex PCR; TCRdb's copy has only in-frame clones and lacks some. The table includes approximately 150,000 clones, roughly nine tenths detected once. The specimen was peripheral blood, collected on day 0 of AZD1222 vaccination. These receptors originate from an adult in good health.

The V gene is TRBV2, the J gene TRBJ2-7, with 9 nucleotides matching TRBD1. V shed 6 bases, J shed 2 bases, and the junction held 2 bases outside the gene matches. Germline CDR1 is SNHLY and CDR2 is FYNNEI. The CDR3 contains 13 residues. The CDR3 region has the DNA TGTGCCAGCAGGGGACAGGGTGCCTACGAGCAGTACTTC. Protein: CASRGQGAYEQYF. Filled out from reference TRBV2 and TRBJ2-7, the complete variable domain reads EPEVTQTPSHQVTQMGQEVILRCVPISNHLYFYWYRQILGQKVEFLVSFYNNEISEKSEIFDDQFSVERPDGSNFTLKIRSTKLEDSAMYFCASRGQGAYEQYFGPGTRLTVT.

The rearrangement joins TRBV6-1 to TRBJ2-1; D is possibly TRBD1 (5 bases). Germline assignment: CDR1 MNHNS and CDR2 SASEGT. The CDR3 totals 16 residues. V lost 4 bases to trimming and J lost 9 bases, with 22 bases between them. The DNA of the CDR3 is TGTGCCAGCAGTGGTAGTGTGGGGCAGCTCCGTAGTGAGCAGTTCTTC. The encoded protein is CASSGSVGQLRSEQFF.

This clone came up once. The chain is built from TRBV11-2 and TRBJ2-7, with D hard to call. The length of the CDR3 is 13 residues. Germline CDR1 reads SGHAT; CDR2 reads FQNNGV. The V end lost 0 bases, the J end lost 12 bases, and 15 bases lay between the germline ends. CDR3 coding DNA: TGTGCCAGCAGCTTAGATCGACGGTTTTCTAGGTACTTC. Protein sequence: CASSLDRRFSRYF. The full variable domain, completed using reference TRBV11-2 and TRBJ2-7, is EAGVAQSPRYKIIEKRQSVAFWCNPISGHATLYWYQQILGQGPKLLIQFQNNGVVDDSQLPKDRFSAERLKGVDSTLKIQPAKLEDSAVYLCASSLDRRFSRYFGPGTRLTVT.

The rearrangement links TRBV28 to TRBJ1-4; tentative D call: TRBD1 (5 bases). CDR3 length: 14 amino acids. Looked up from germline, CDR1 is MDHEN and CDR2 is SYDVKM. Trimming stripped 7 bases from V and 8 bases from J, with 17 bases between. For the CDR3, the DNA is TGTGCCAGCACGAGATCGGGACGACGCGAAAAACTGTTTTTT. Encoded protein: CASTRSGRREKLFF.

The rearrangement joins TRBV6-5 to TRBJ1-4; no definite D call. Germline assignment: CDR1 MNHEY and CDR2 SVGAGI. The CDR3 is 15 residues long. Trimming took off 7 bases at V and 4 bases at J, with 16 bases between the two ends. CDR3 DNA sequence: TGTGCCAGCACCTCGGGCGGAGGGTTTAATGAAAAACTGTTTTTT. The encoded protein is CASTSGGGFNEKLFF.

The chain joins TRBV12-3 or TRBV12-4 to TRBJ2-7; D is perhaps TRBD2 (5 bases). CDR3 length: 13 residues. Trimming removed 4 bases from V and 0 bases from J, with 7 bases in between. In DNA, the CDR3 is TGTGCCAGCAGTTCCCGGGACTCCTACGAGCAGTACTTC. Translation gives CASSSRDSYEQYF.

CDR3 sequence reads: CATVAGGSGELFF. In nucleotides, the CDR3 is TGTGCCACCGTAGCGGGGGGCTCCGGGGAGCTGTTTTTT. The V call is TRBV25-1, the J call TRBJ2-2, with 10 positions matching TRBD2. CDR3 length: 13 residues. Germline values: CDR1 MGHDK, CDR2 SYGVNS. Trimming at V came to 10 bases and at J to 6 bases, leaving 5 bases not matched to a gene.

This rearrangement joins TRBV20-1 to TRBJ2-1; weak D call: TRBD1 (5 bases). Trimming removed 3 bases at V and 8 bases at J, with 17 bases between. This CDR3 is 14 amino acids long. CDR1 and CDR2 (germline): DFQATT, SNEGSKA (reference sequence). The CDR3 DNA reads as TGCAGTGCTAGTCTCCTGACAGCGATGGATGAGCAGTTCTTC. It yields the protein CSASLLTAMDEQFF.

The rearrangement joins TRBV28 to TRBJ1-2, with D possibly matching TRBD1 (5 bases). From germline, CDR1 is MDHEN and CDR2 SYDVKM. The CDR3 spans 14 residues. V lost 7 bases and J lost 1, with 13 bases in between. CDR3 in DNA: TGTGCCAGCAATCGGGGGATTAATAACTATGGCTACACCTTC. Residues: CASNRGINNYGYTF.

This clone was counted only a few times. The rearrangement joins TRBV12-3 or TRBV12-4 to TRBJ1-5; unclear D gene. The CDR3 has 12 amino acids. V dropped 3 bases and J dropped 6 bases, with 6 bases sitting between them. The CDR3 loop reads CASSFIGQPQHF. Written as DNA, the CDR3 is TGTGCCAGCAGTTTCATTGGTCAGCCCCAGCATTTT.

This chain joins TRBV3-1 (or the pseudogene TRBV3-2) and TRBJ1-1, with D perhaps matching TRBD1 (5 bases). The CDR3 covers 14 residues. V gave up 2 bases and J gave up 6 bases, with 13 bases separating them. Germline CDR1 reads LGHDT; CDR2 reads YNNKEL (reference sequence). The CDR3 DNA is TGTGCCAGCAGCCAATTGGGGGGAGGGGCTGAAGCTTTCTTT. It codes for CASSQLGGGAEAFF.

As DNA, the CDR3 is TGTGCCAGCGAAAGACAGGGAAAGGACTATGGCTACACCTTC. Its protein is CASERQGKDYGYTF. This sequence joins TRBV2 and TRBJ1-2; 7 nucleotides match TRBD1. The CDR3 is 14 amino acids. CDR1 and CDR2 from the germline V gene are SNHLY and FYNNEI. The V and J ends lost 8 bases and 3 bases, in that order; junction bases with no gene match: 9. The whole variable domain, remainder taken from reference TRBV2 and TRBJ1-2, is EPEVTQTPSHQVTQMGQEVILRCVPISNHLYFYWYRQILGQKVEFLVSFYNNEISEKSEIFDDQFSVERPDGSNFTLKIRSTKLEDSAMYFCASERQGKDYGYTFGSGTRLTVV.

This chain joins TRBV6-1 and TRBJ2-5; weak D call: TRBD2 (6 bases). This CDR3 is built from 15 residues. Looked up from germline, CDR1 is MNHNS and CDR2 is SASEGT. Trimming cost V 3 bases and J 4 bases, with 15 bases left between them. The CDR3 DNA reads TGTGCCAGCAGTGATTATCTGGGGGGTGCAGAGACCCAGTACTTC. Translation: CASSDYLGGAETQYF.

The chain recombines TRBV2 with TRBJ1-2; D gene ambiguous. The germline gives CDR1 SNHLY, CDR2 FYNNEI. The V end was cut by 7 bases, the J end by 5 bases, with 17 bases between. The CDR3 has 14 amino acids. The DNA of the CDR3 is TGTGCCAGCACCCGGGAAGCTAGAGGATATGGCTACACCTTC. Encoded protein: CASTREARGYGYTF.

This chain links TRBV24-1 with TRBJ2-7, with TRBD1 as a possible D gene (6 bases). The V gene's germline CDR1 is KGHDR and CDR2 SFDVKD. The length of the CDR3 is 15 residues. The germline V and J ends were trimmed by 5 bases and 0 bases, with 13 bases remaining between them. CDR3 DNA: TGTGCCACCAGTGCCTCAGGGGCCAGCTCCTACGAGCAGTACTTC. Amino acids: CATSASGASSYEQYF.

The rearrangement links TRBV1 to TRBJ2-1. TRBV1 is classified as a pseudogene. This CDR3 has 18 residues. The CDR3 region has the DNA TGCACCAGCAGCCAAGATCGACTTGGTGGGGGGCTTTACAATGAGCAGTTCTTC. It encodes CTSSQDRLGGGLYNEQFF.

CDR3 residues: CASSEGALPSNEKLFF. CDR3 nucleotide sequence: TGTGCCAGCAGTGAGGGGGCCCTACCCTCTAATGAAAAACTGTTTTTT. The chain uses TRBV2 and TRBJ1-4, with a tentative D call TRBD1 (6 bases). The CDR3 is 16 amino acids. The germline V gene has CDR1 SNHLY and CDR2 FYNNEI. Trimming cost V 3 bases and J 3 bases, with 14 bases left between them.

The V and J genes are TRBV4-2 and TRBJ2-2; D is perhaps TRBD2 (5 bases). Germline V gene sequence: CDR1 LGHNA, CDR2 YNFKEQ. V was clipped by 3 bases and J by 2 bases, with 10 bases between them. The CDR3 has 15 amino acids. CDR3 DNA: TGTGCCAGCAGCCATCCTGGACTCAACACCGGGGAGCTGTTTTTT. Translation: CASSHPGLNTGELFF.

The V and J genes are TRBV28 and TRBJ1-1, with D possibly being TRBD1 (6 bases). V was trimmed by 8 bases and J by 4 bases, leaving 14 bases between them. The germline V gene has CDR1 MDHEN and CDR2 SYDVKM. The length of the CDR3 is 13 residues. DNA of the CDR3: TGTGCCAGCGGAAGGGGGGTGGTCACTGAAGCTTTCTTT. This gives the protein CASGRGVVTEAFF. The full variable domain, with the rest looked up from reference TRBV28 and TRBJ1-1, is DVKVTQSSRYLVKRTGEKVFLECVQDMDHENMFWYRQDPGLGLRLIYFSYDVKMKEKGDIPEGYSVSREKKERFSLILESASTNQTSMYLCASGRGVVTEAFFGQGTRLTVV.

The rearrangement joins TRBV19 to TRBJ1-1; 8 bases are shared with TRBD1. Germline trimming cut 5 bases from V and 3 bases from J; bases unmatched to any gene: 11. The CDR3 is 16 amino acids. Germline CDR1 reads LNHDA; CDR2 reads SQIVND (reference sequence). The CDR3 nucleotides read TGTGCCAGTAGTGCCAATCACCTACAGGGGGACACTGAAGCTTTCTTT. This gives the protein CASSANHLQGDTEAFF.

This clone was seen once. V is TRBV20-1 and J is TRBJ2-7, with D unresolved. There are 10 residues in the CDR3. In germline, CDR1 is DFQATT, CDR2 SNEGSKA (reference sequence). Trimming shortened V by 3 bases and J by 3 bases, and 3 bases separated the two germline ends. In DNA, the CDR3 is TGCAGTGCTAGGGACTACGAGCAGTACTTC. Its translation: CSARDYEQYF.

The rearrangement joins TRBV4-1 to TRBJ1-3; a possible D gene is TRBD1 (5 bases). The CDR3 is 15 amino acids. Germline lookup yields CDR1 MGHRA and CDR2 YSYEKL. V lost 0 bases to trimming and J lost 4 bases, with 10 bases between them. CDR3 sequence: CASSQDPGPGNTIYF. CDR3 sequence (DNA): TGCGCCAGCAGCCAAGATCCAGGGCCAGGAAACACCATATATTTT.

V and J are TRBV11-2 and TRBJ2-7; D unresolved. Trimming took off 1 base at V and 0 bases at J, with 7 bases between the two ends. The CDR3 runs to 14 residues. Germline CDR1 SGHAT, CDR2 FQNNGV. The CDR3 sequence is CASSLVGNSYEQYF. The CDR3 nucleotides read TGTGCCAGCAGCTTAGTGGGGAACTCCTACGAGCAGTACTTC.